Listed below are T cell receptor beta chains from one sample, sequenced in a study of cytomegalovirus exposure and HLA in healthy donors. The table came from immunoSEQ multiplex PCR; TCRdb's copy has only in-frame clones and leaves some out. This table has around 130,000 clones, more than 70% appearing once. The sample was PBMCs. These receptors all stem from a woman aged 55-69 years in good health and CMV-seronegative. Both conserved end residues are part of each CDR3. A D gene is named only where the DNA matches it firmly. Clone size is shown for a subset of rows, as once, few, many or a class of expanded clone.

size	V	J	D	CDR3	DNA
-	TRBV4-1	TRBJ1-1	-	CASSQKGNRLNTEAFF	TGCGCCAGCAGCCAGAAGGGGAACAGACTGAACACTGAAGCTTTCTTT
-	TRBV5-6	TRBJ2-7	TRBD2	CASSLTSGGASYEQYF	TGTGCCAGCAGCTTAACGAGCGGGGGGGCCTCCTACGAGCAGTACTTC
-	TRBV9	TRBJ1-2	TRBD1	CASGTGANYGYTF	TGTGCCAGCGGGACAGGAGCTAACTATGGCTACACCTTC
few	TRBV6-5	TRBJ2-1	-	CASSRRNLIENEQFF	TGTGCCAGCAGTCGGCGGAACCTAATAGAGAATGAGCAGTTCTTC
-	TRBV28	TRBJ1-5	-	CASSRGGPSNQPQHF	TGTGCCAGCAGTAGGGGGGGCCCTTCCAATCAGCCCCAGCATTTT
-	TRBV28	TRBJ1-1	TRBD1	CASHAPLGQGPFEAFF	TGTGCCAGCCACGCGCCCTTGGGACAGGGACCCTTTGAAGCTTTCTTT
few	TRBV7-2	TRBJ2-1	-	CASRKTSSRSYNEQFF	TGTGCCAGCAGGAAGACTAGTTCCCGCTCCTACAATGAGCAGTTCTTC
-	TRBV11-3	TRBJ2-5	-	CASSSPPGETQYF	TGTGCCAGCAGCTCACCCCCGGGAGAGACCCAGTACTTC
once	TRBV4-1	TRBJ2-3	-	CASSQAPGVGITDTQYF	TGCGCCAGCAGCCAAGCTCCGGGGGTGGGAATCACAGATACGCAGTATTTT
-	TRBV4-1	TRBJ1-2	TRBD1	CASSPQGAGYGYTF	TGCGCCAGCAGCCCACAGGGGGCGGGATATGGCTACACCTTC
once	TRBV25-1	TRBJ2-7	-	CASSEEGRYEQYF	TGTGCCAGCAGTGAAGAGGGGAGGTACGAGCAGTACTTC
-	TRBV4-1	TRBJ2-2	TRBD2	CASSLTSGRVILSGELFF	TGCGCCAGCAGCCTGACTAGCGGGAGGGTTATACTTTCCGGGGAGCTGTTTTTT
-	TRBV18	TRBJ2-5	-	CASSQLPVAGETQYF	TGTGCCAGCTCACAACTTCCGGTAGCCGGGGAGACCCAGTACTTC
-	TRBV27	TRBJ1-2	TRBD1	CASSFMGQQLNYGYTF	TGTGCCAGCAGTTTTATGGGACAGCAACTTAACTATGGCTACACCTTC
-	TRBV7-3	TRBJ2-2	-	CASSLTSASNTGELFF	TGTGCCAGCAGCTTAACGTCAGCGTCGAACACCGGGGAGCTGTTTTTT
-	TRBV2	TRBJ2-7	TRBD2	CATVGTSGRDEQYF	TGTGCCACCGTGGGGACTAGCGGGAGGGACGAGCAGTACTTC
-	TRBV10-3	TRBJ2-1	-	CAIKPRVGGEQFF	TGTGCCATAAAGCCCAGGGTGGGCGGTGAGCAGTTCTTC
-	TRBV6-5	TRBJ1-5	-	CASRSAGSGHQPQHF	TGTGCCAGCAGGAGCGCGGGGAGCGGACATCAGCCCCAGCATTTT
-	TRBV5-8	TRBJ1-5	-	CASSPAGLSNQPQHF	TGTGCCAGCAGCCCAGCAGGCTTAAGCAATCAGCCCCAGCATTTT
-	TRBV6-1	TRBJ2-1	TRBD2	CASSAFSGAYNEQFF	TGTGCCAGCAGTGCCTTTAGCGGGGCCTACAATGAGCAGTTCTTC
once	TRBV4-1	TRBJ2-1	TRBD2	CASSPRGREGLNEQFF	TGCGCCAGCAGCCCTCGGGGGCGGGAGGGCCTCAATGAGCAGTTCTTC
-	TRBV5-3	TRBJ1-4	TRBD1	CARSRVSGQAGRRREKLFF	TGTGCCAGAAGCCGGGTTAGCGGACAGGCGGGTCGTAGGCGTGAAAAACTGTTTTTT